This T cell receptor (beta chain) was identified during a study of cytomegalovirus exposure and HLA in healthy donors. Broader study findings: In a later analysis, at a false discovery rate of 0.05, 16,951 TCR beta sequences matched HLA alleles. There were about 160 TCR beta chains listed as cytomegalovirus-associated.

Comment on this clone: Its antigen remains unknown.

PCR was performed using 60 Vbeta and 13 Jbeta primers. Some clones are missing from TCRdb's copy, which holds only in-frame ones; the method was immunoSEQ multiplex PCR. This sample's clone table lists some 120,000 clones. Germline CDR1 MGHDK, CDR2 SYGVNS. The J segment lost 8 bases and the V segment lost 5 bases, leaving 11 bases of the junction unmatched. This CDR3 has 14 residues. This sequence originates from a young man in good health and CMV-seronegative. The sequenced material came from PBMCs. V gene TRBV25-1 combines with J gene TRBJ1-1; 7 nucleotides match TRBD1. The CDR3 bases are TGTGCCAGCAGTCAGACAGGGAAGGTGGCGGAAGCTTTCTTT. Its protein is CASSQTGKVAEAFF.